One sample yielded the 17 T cell receptor beta chains listed below, sequenced in a study of T-cell reconstitution after alpha-beta-depleted transplantation in children. The library targeted TCRbeta and was prepared with unique molecular identifiers. Each CDR3 protein gets one entry after TCRdb re-called the PCR reads with MiXCR. The sample consists of approximately 340,000 distinct CDR3 sequences, 10% of them appearing once. The starting material was PBMCs from the stem cell graft donor, obtained from the stem cell graft. These receptors were taken from a human donor who donated a stem cell graft to a child with acute lymphoblastic leukemia.

This chain uses TRBV5-1 with TRBJ2-2; 10 nucleotides align to TRBD2. Germline CDR1 and CDR2: SGHRS and YFSETQ. The CDR3 sequence is 20 residues long. The junction had 14 bases not matched to a gene; V was cut back by 1 base and J by 2 bases. The CDR3 loop is CASSLYYGGGLADNTGELFF. CDR3 bases: TGCGCCAGCAGCTTGTATTATGGCGGAGGACTAGCGGACAACACCGGGGAGCTGTTTTTT.

This clonotype was seen a handful of times. This rearrangement joins TRBV7-2 to TRBJ2-1; D call uncertain. The germline V gene has CDR1 SGHTA and CDR2 FQGNSA. V was shortened by 4 bases and J by 7 bases, with 8 bases between the two germline ends. This CDR3 has 12 amino acids. The CDR3 coding sequence is TGTGCCAGCAGCTCCGTTAGTAATGAGCAGTTCTTC. Translation gives CASSSVSNEQFF.

The chain is built from TRBV5-1 and TRBJ2-1; 14 bases align to TRBD2. CDR3 length equals 18 residues. Trimming removed 0 bases from V and 7 bases from J; junction bases left unmatched: 9. CDR1 SGHRS and CDR2 YFSETQ come from the germline V gene. CDR3 sequence (DNA): TGCGCCAGCAGCTTGGGGTCGGGACTAGCGGGAGCCCAGAATGAGCAGTTCTTC. Translated: CASSLGSGLAGAQNEQFF.

This clonotype was seen at least ten times. The chain joins TRBV7-9 to TRBJ2-1; TRBD2 agrees at 9 bases. The CDR3 loop spans 16 amino acids. Germline-derived CDR1 and CDR2 are SEHNR and FQNEAQ (reference sequence). The V segment lost 6 bases and the J segment 2 bases; nucleotides outside the gene matches: 8. DNA of the CDR3: TGTGCCAGCAGGCCCGGGACTAGCTTTACCTACAATGAGCAGTTCTTC. Translation: CASRPGTSFTYNEQFF.

This clonotype was detected only a few times. The genes are TRBV28 and TRBJ1-2, with 10 bases lining up with TRBD1. Germline V lookup: CDR1 MDHEN, CDR2 SYDVKM. The CDR3 runs to 16 residues. V lost 7 bases and J lost 2; bases outside the gene matches: 10. The CDR3: CASTPVPGQGNYGYTF. The CDR3 region has the DNA TGTGCCAGCACTCCTGTACCGGGACAGGGGAACTATGGCTACACCTTC.

The chain recombines TRBV10-2 with TRBJ2-3; D gene ambiguous. CDR1 is WSHSY and CDR2 is SAAADI in the germline V gene. V lost 7 bases and J 3 bases, leaving 8 bases between the germline ends. This CDR3 region has 12 residues. CDR3 bases: TGCGCCAGCAAATTCCGTACAGATACGCAGTATTTT. This gives the protein CASKFRTDTQYF.

This clonotype was detected a few times. The chain is built from TRBV5-5 and TRBJ2-5; D possibly corresponds to TRBD2 (6 bases). This CDR3 is built from 14 residues. The V gene's germline CDR1 is SGHKS and CDR2 YYEKEE (reference sequence). Trimming shortened V by 6 bases and J by 1 base, and 13 bases separated the two germline ends. The CDR3 sequence is CASKSREAQETQYF. CDR3 DNA sequence: TGTGCCAGCAAGTCCAGGGAGGCCCAAGAGACCCAGTACTTC. Full variable domain (rest looked up from reference TRBV5-5 and TRBJ2-5): DAGVTQSPTHLIKTRGQQVTLRCSPISGHKSVSWYQQVLGQGPQFIFQYYEKEERGRGNFPDRFSARQFPNYSSELNVNALLLGDSALYLCASKSREAQETQYFGPGTRLLVL.

This clonotype appeared a few times. The chain combines TRBV5-1 with TRBJ2-1; weak D call: TRBD2 (6 bases). V lost 6 bases, J lost 0 bases, and 13 bases lay in between. CDR3 length equals 15 residues. Germline-derived CDR1 and CDR2 are SGHRS and YFSETQ. The CDR3 DNA follows: TGCGCCAGCACTCGGGGGACGAGCTCCTACAATGAGCAGTTCTTC. It codes for CASTRGTSSYNEQFF.

The V gene is TRBV20-1, the J gene TRBJ1-2; D is ambiguous. Trimming removed 6 bases at V and 0 bases at J, with 14 bases between. Looked up from germline, CDR1 is DFQATT and CDR2 is SNEGSKA (reference sequence). This CDR3 region has 14 residues. Here the CDR3 reads CSALTVLTNYGYTF. CDR3 nucleotide sequence: TGCAGTGCACTGACCGTACTCACTAACTATGGCTACACCTTC.

The V and J genes are TRBV2 and TRBJ2-7, with 9 bases fitting TRBD1. V lost 6 bases to trimming and J lost 4 bases; unmatched junction nucleotides: 10. CDR1 and CDR2 (germline): SNHLY, FYNNEI. The CDR3 is 15 residues long. In DNA form, the CDR3 reads TGTGCCAGCAGGGGGGGTTTTGACAGGGGGTACGAGCAGTACTTC. This translates into CASRGGFDRGYEQYF. Full variable domain (outside the CDR3, taken from reference TRBV2 and TRBJ2-7): EPEVTQTPSHQVTQMGQEVILRCVPISNHLYFYWYRQILGQKVEFLVSFYNNEISEKSEIFDDQFSVERPDGSNFTLKIRSTKLEDSAMYFCASRGGFDRGYEQYFGPGTRLTVT.

This clonotype appeared a few times. The J gene is TRBJ2-5, the V gene TRBV5-1; 11 bases map to TRBD2. This CDR3 has 18 residues. CDR1 and CDR2 (germline): SGHRS, YFSETQ. The V and J ends lost 3 bases and 5 bases, in that order; junction bases with no gene match: 15. The CDR3 loop reads CASSSSTRSSGRGETQYF. The DNA of the CDR3 is TGCGCCAGCAGCTCTTCAACACGGAGTAGCGGGAGGGGCGAGACCCAGTACTTC. Full variable domain (rest looked up from reference TRBV5-1 and TRBJ2-5): KAGVTQTPRYLIKTRGQQVTLSCSPISGHRSVSWYQQTPGQGLQFLFEYFSETQRNKGNFPGRFSGRQFSNSRSEMNVSTLELGDSALYLCASSSSTRSSGRGETQYFGPGTRLLVL.

At least ten counts were recorded for this clonotype. The gene calls are TRBV4-1 and TRBJ2-7; TRBD1 agrees at 9 bases. CDR3 length: 15 amino acids. Germline V gene lookup returns CDR1 MGHRA and CDR2 YSYEKL. The J segment lost 4 bases and the V segment lost 2 bases, leaving 6 bases of the junction unmatched. CDR3 DNA sequence: TGCGCCAGCAGCCAACCGGGACAGGGAGTTTACGAGCAGTACTTC. This encodes CASSQPGQGVYEQYF.

The rearrangement uses TRBV29-1 and TRBJ1-3; D gene unclear. CDR1 is SQVTM, CDR2 ANQGSEA, per germline. Trimming took off 7 bases at V and 0 bases at J, with 7 bases between the two ends. The CDR3 extends over 12 amino acids. CDR3 sequence: CSGASSGNTIYF. The CDR3 nucleotides read TGCAGCGGAGCTTCCTCTGGAAACACCATATATTTT.

This clonotype has a handful of counts. The chain joins TRBV28 to TRBJ1-5, with 7 bases aligning to TRBD1. The V gene end was trimmed by 7 bases and the J gene end by 2 bases; junction bases not matched to a gene: 8. The germline gives CDR1 MDHEN, CDR2 SYDVKM. This CDR3 region has 15 residues. The CDR3 here is CASTVTTGGNQPQHF. DNA for the CDR3: TGTGCCAGCACCGTTACCACAGGGGGCAATCAGCCCCAGCATTTT.

This clonotype came up a few times. J is TRBJ2-7 and V is TRBV6-1; D is undetermined. Germline V CDR1 and CDR2: MNHNS, SASEGT. V lost 3 bases and J 4 bases, leaving 7 bases between the germline ends. This CDR3 region has 12 residues. The CDR3 protein is CASSDAGYEQYF. In DNA, the CDR3 is TGTGCCAGCAGTGACGCAGGTTACGAGCAGTACTTC.

This clonotype has just a few counts. This chain connects TRBV27 to TRBJ1-5; D not certain. Per germline, CDR1 MNHEY and CDR2 SMNVEV (reference sequence). The length of the CDR3 is 12 residues. V was shortened by 4 bases and J by 9 bases, with 10 bases between the two germline ends. For the CDR3, the DNA is TGTGCCAGCAGTTATAGTCCCCCGCCCCAGCATTTT. Amino acid sequence: CASSYSPPPQHF.

This clonotype was seen a few times. The J gene is TRBJ2-5, the V gene TRBV9; tentative D call: TRBD1 (6 bases). Trimming removed 8 bases at V and 5 bases at J, with 16 bases between. Germline CDR1 and CDR2: SGDLS and YYNGEE. This CDR3 spans 13 amino acids. The CDR3 bases are TGTGCCAGGACCCCAGGGGCCGAGGAGACCCAGTACTTC. This encodes CARTPGAEETQYF.